This T cell receptor beta chain originates from a study of vaccination effects on CD4 cells after COVID-19. Study details: The second dose preceded post-vaccine samples by a median of 72 days.

Once cultured for 9 to 11 days, the cells underwent separation to obtain CD4+ T cells. Vaccine administered to participants consisted of two doses of either BNT162b2 or mRNA-1273. In the vaccine recipients, nucleocapsid antibodies were negative and there was no prior SARS-CoV-2 infection. Both day 3 and day 7 saw half the medium replaced with IL-2 medium. This clone was observed a few times. Its target is not known. Profiling relied on immunoSEQ multiplex PCR, and the TCRdb table lists in-frame clones only, not all of them. Of approximately 74,000 clones listed, nearly 75% are singletons. CDR1 SGDLS and CDR2 YYNGEE come from the germline V gene. Trimming took off 2 bases at V and 0 bases at J, with 9 bases between the two ends. This CDR3 spans 15 amino acids.

The source is a human donor who received a COVID-19 vaccine. The sequencing used CD4+ T cells from PBMCs cultured without peptide, collected after COVID-19 vaccination. V gene TRBV9 combines with J gene TRBJ2-1; possible D gene TRBD1, 7 bases. The CDR3 sequence is CASSVRDSSYNEQFF. The CDR3 coding sequence is TGTGCCAGCAGCGTGCGGGACAGCTCCTACAATGAGCAGTTCTTC.